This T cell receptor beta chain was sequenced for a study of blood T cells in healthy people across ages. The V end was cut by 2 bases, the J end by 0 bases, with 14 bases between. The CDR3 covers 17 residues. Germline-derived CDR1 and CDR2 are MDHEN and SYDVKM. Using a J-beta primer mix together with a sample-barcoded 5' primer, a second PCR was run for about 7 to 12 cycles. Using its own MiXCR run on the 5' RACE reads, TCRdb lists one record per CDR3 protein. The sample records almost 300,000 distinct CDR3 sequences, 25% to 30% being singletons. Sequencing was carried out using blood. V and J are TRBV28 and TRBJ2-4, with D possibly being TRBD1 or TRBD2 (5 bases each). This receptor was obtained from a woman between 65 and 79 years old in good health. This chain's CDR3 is CASSLRAGTVAKNIQYF. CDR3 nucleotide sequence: TGTGCCAGCAGTTTAAGGGCAGGGACGGTAGCCAAAAACATTCAGTACTTC.